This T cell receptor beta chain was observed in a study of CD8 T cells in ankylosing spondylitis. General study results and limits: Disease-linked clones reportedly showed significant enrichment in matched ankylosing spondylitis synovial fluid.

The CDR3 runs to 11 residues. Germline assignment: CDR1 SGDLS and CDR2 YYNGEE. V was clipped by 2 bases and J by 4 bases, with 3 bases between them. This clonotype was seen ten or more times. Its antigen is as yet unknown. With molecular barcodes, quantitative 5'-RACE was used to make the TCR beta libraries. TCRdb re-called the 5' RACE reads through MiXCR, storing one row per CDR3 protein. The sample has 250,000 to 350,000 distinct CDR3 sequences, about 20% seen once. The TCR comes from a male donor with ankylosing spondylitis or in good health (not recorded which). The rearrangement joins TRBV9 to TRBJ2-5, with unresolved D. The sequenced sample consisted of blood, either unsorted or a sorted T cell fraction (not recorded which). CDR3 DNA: TGTGCCAGCAGCGTTGCAGAGACCCAGTACTTC. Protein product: CASSVAETQYF.